This record covers a single T cell receptor (beta chain). Its specificity is unknown. Flow cytometry had shown expanded CD8+CD57+ cells in the patients chosen for sequencing. Acquired aplastic anemia of severe grade affected all patients. Genomic DNA acted as the template from which TCR beta VDJ combination and CDR3 sequence profiling were carried out. TCRdb processed the reads anew with MiXCR; each CDR3 protein has one entry. This sample has a few hundred thousand distinct CDR3 sequences, with about 80% found just once. The sample originates from a study of CD8+CD57+ T cells in acquired aplastic anemia. Study results and caveats: CD8+ Simpson's diversity in patients was not significantly different from that in controls.

The length of the CDR3 is 14 residues. V trimming: 4 bases; J trimming: 4 bases; junction bases outside the gene matches: 2. Germline assignment: CDR1 KGHDR and CDR2 SFDVKD. V gene TRBV24-1 combines with J gene TRBJ2-2, with 7 positions matching TRBD2. Sequencing was performed on sorted CD4+, CD8+, or CD8+CD57+ T cells (not recorded which) from PBMCs. This clonotype originated in a human donor with aplastic anemia. The CDR3 reads CATSEVAGTGELFF. Here the CDR3 DNA reads TGTGCCACCAGTGAAGTAGCGGGCACCGGGGAGCTGTTTTTT.